What follows are 3 T cell receptor beta chains derived from one specimen sequenced in a study of regulatory T cells in long-lasting Graves disease. Arm-PCR of CDR3 regions and iRepertoire HTBI primers were used to build TCR beta libraries. MiXCR, run by TCRdb on the multiplex PCR reads, gives a single entry per CDR3 protein. The sample records about 430,000 distinct CDR3 sequences, over 14% being singletons. Noted time point: newly diagnosed GD, antithyroid drugs for less than 3 months. The TCR library was made from RNA that had been extracted from PBMCs in TRIzol. The same sample was also used in a study of T cells in Graves' hyperthyroidism and ophthalmopathy.

The specimen was peripheral blood mononuclear cells (PBMCs), collected at new diagnosis, from a patient treated with antithyroid drugs. Source of these receptors: a woman between 35 and 50 years old with Graves disease.

The CDR3 nucleotides read TGTGCCAGCAGCCTTCGGCGGGGGGCTGGAGAGCAGTTCTTC. Protein sequence: CASSLRRGAGEQFF. The chain has TRBV28 and TRBJ2-1, with TRBD2 identical over 8 bases. V was pared by 6 bases and J by 10 bases, with 11 bases of the junction left unmatched. Germline CDR1 is MDHEN and CDR2 is SYDVKM. The CDR3 is 14 amino acids.

CDR3 sequence reads: CASSINGGGGTEAFF. CDR3 coding DNA: TGTGCCAGTAGTATAAATGGAGGGGGCGGCACTGAAGCTTTCTTT. This chain uses TRBV19 with TRBJ1-1; 7 bases fit TRBD1. This CDR3 has 15 residues. V lost 2 bases, J lost 4 bases, and 7 bases stayed unmatched. The germline V gene encodes CDR1 LNHDA and CDR2 SQIVND (reference sequence).

The table lists this clonotype with many counts. Here the CDR3 reads CASSSSQGGGNTEAFF. The CDR3 DNA follows: TGTGCCAGCAGTTCGTCTCAAGGTGGAGGAAACACTGAAGCTTTCTTT. This rearrangement joins TRBV28 to TRBJ1-1; D is unresolved. V lost 4 bases to trimming and J lost 2 bases, with 17 bases between them. This CDR3 has 16 residues. CDR1 and CDR2 from the germline V gene are MDHEN and SYDVKM.